These T cell receptor beta chains were read from a single sample in a study of T-cell reconstitution after alpha-beta-depleted transplantation in children. TCRdb recomputed calls from the PCR reads with MiXCR, one row per CDR3 protein. The sample lists about a million distinct CDR3 sequences, around 30% seen once, with roughly 30% in the top ten. This material consisted of PBMCs, mostly from graft donor cells, taken 360 days after TCRalphabeta/CD19-depleted stem cell transplant. These receptors were obtained from a boy younger than two who had a stem cell transplant for SCID, so the T cells may come from the graft donor. CDR3s include the opening cysteine and the closing phenylalanine or tryptophan. The order of the fields is clone size, J gene, V gene, D gene, CDR3 protein, CDR3 DNA. The D gene is left open where the match is weak. Only part of the rows carry a size: once, few, many, or a class if the clone is expanded.

size: once; J: TRBJ2-2; V: TRBV12-3/TRBV12-4; D: TRBD1; CDR3: CASSPGTGATGELFF; DNA: TGTGCCAGCAGCCCCGGGACAGGGGCCACCGGGGAGCTGTTTTTT
size: .; J: TRBJ2-2; V: TRBV12-3/TRBV12-4; D: .; CDR3: CASSLGTWNTGELFF; DNA: TGTGCCAGCAGTTTAGGCACGTGGAACACCGGGGAGCTGTTTTTT
size: many; J: TRBJ2-1; V: TRBV5-1; D: TRBD2; CDR3: CASSLGLAVSNRGEQFF; DNA: TGCGCCAGCAGCTTGGGACTAGCGGTTTCCAACAGGGGTGAGCAGTTCTTC
size: .; J: TRBJ1-6; V: TRBV4-3; D: TRBD1; CDR3: CASSQALPVWTGGIPPLHF; DNA: TGCGCCAGCAGCCAAGCTCTTCCCGTTTGGACAGGGGGCATACCACCCCTCCACTTT
size: .; J: TRBJ2-7; V: TRBV24-1; D: .; CDR3: CATMFGVYEQYF; DNA: TGTGCCACCATGTTCGGGGTCTACGAGCAGTACTTC
size: .; J: TRBJ2-1; V: TRBV6-1; D: TRBD2; CDR3: CASRGGGGYTEQFF; DNA: TGTGCCAGCAGGGGGGGCGGGGGGTATACTGAGCAGTTCTTC
size: .; J: TRBJ1-2; V: TRBV5-1; D: .; CDR3: CASSFSGGRYYGYTF; DNA: TGCGCCAGCAGCTTTAGCGGAGGGAGATACTATGGCTACACCTTC
size: .; J: TRBJ1-2; V: TRBV6-1; D: .; CDR3: CASGHAGLESYGYTF; DNA: TGTGCCAGCGGGCATGCGGGGCTGGAGAGCTATGGCTACACCTTC
size: .; J: TRBJ1-4; V: TRBV7-6; D: .; CDR3: CASSLARQFATNEKLFF; DNA: TGTGCCAGCAGCTTAGCTAGACAGTTTGCAACTAATGAAAAACTGTTTTTT
size: .; J: TRBJ1-2; V: TRBV5-4; D: .; CDR3: CASSLVPGLALGGYTF; DNA: TGTGCCAGCAGCTTGGTGCCGGGACTAGCTTTAGGTGGCTACACCTTC
size: .; J: TRBJ2-1; V: TRBV9; D: TRBD2; CDR3: CASSVLAGSYNEQFF; DNA: TGTGCCAGCAGCGTACTAGCGGGCTCTTACAATGAGCAGTTCTTC
size: few; J: TRBJ2-6; V: TRBV27; D: .; CDR3: CASSWRGAGANVLTF; DNA: TGTGCCAGCAGTTGGAGGGGCGCTGGGGCCAACGTCCTGACTTTC
size: few; J: TRBJ2-1; V: TRBV2; D: TRBD2; CDR3: CASSPGLVGGEQFF; DNA: TGTGCCAGCAGTCCGGGACTAGTTGGCGGTGAGCAGTTCTTC
size: .; J: TRBJ1-5; V: TRBV28; D: .; CDR3: CASILRGYSNQPQHF; DNA: TGTGCCAGCATCCTCCGGGGATACAGCAATCAGCCCCAGCATTTT
size: .; J: TRBJ2-7; V: TRBV28; D: .; CDR3: CATKGSTDYEQYF; DNA: TGTGCCACCAAAGGATCGACAGATTACGAGCAGTACTTC
size: .; J: TRBJ2-5; V: TRBV20-1; D: .; CDR3: CSARGEAVDQETQYF; DNA: TGCAGTGCGAGGGGGGAGGCTGTTGACCAAGAGACCCAGTACTTC
size: .; J: TRBJ2-7; V: TRBV4-1; D: TRBD1; CDR3: CASRGTGESSYEQYF; DNA: TGCGCCAGCAGGGGGACAGGGGAGTCGTCCTACGAGCAGTACTTC
size: few; J: TRBJ2-6; V: TRBV18; D: .; CDR3: CASSPQGPGANVLTF; DNA: TGTGCCAGCTCACCCCAGGGCCCGGGGGCCAACGTCCTGACTTTC
size: .; J: TRBJ2-7; V: TRBV7-2; D: TRBD2; CDR3: CASSQSSGRRSYEQYF; DNA: TGTGCCAGCAGCCAAAGTAGCGGGCGACGCTCCTACGAGCAGTACTTC
size: .; J: TRBJ2-3; V: TRBV12-3/TRBV12-4; D: TRBD1; CDR3: CASTDRGSSPDTQYF; DNA: TGTGCCAGTACTGACAGGGGTTCGAGTCCAGATACGCAGTATTTT
size: .; J: TRBJ2-2; V: TRBV12-3/TRBV12-4; D: TRBD2; CDR3: CASSLERGPNSNTGELFF; DNA: TGTGCCAGCAGTTTGGAGCGGGGCCCGAACTCGAACACCGGGGAGCTGTTTTTT
size: few; J: TRBJ2-1; V: TRBV23-1; D: TRBD2; CDR3: CASSQSGLAGLEGSYNEQFF; DNA: TGCGCCAGCAGTCAATCGGGGTTAGCGGGGTTAGAGGGCTCCTACAATGAGCAGTTCTTC
size: .; J: TRBJ1-1; V: TRBV7-3; D: .; CDR3: CASSLVGQGAEAFF; DNA: TGTGCCAGCAGCTTAGTCGGGCAGGGCGCTGAAGCTTTCTTT
size: few; J: TRBJ2-5; V: TRBV20-1; D: .; CDR3: CSARGRPQETQYF; DNA: TGCAGTGCTAGGGGTCGTCCTCAAGAGACCCAGTACTTC
size: few; J: TRBJ2-5; V: TRBV28; D: .; CDR3: CASSLGRVGQETQYF; DNA: TGTGCCAGCAGTTTGGGAAGGGTCGGCCAAGAGACCCAGTACTTC
size: once; J: TRBJ1-4; V: TRBV20-1; D: .; CDR3: CSATGGNEKLFF; DNA: TGCAGTGCTACGGGGGGGAATGAAAAACTGTTTTTT
size: .; J: TRBJ2-7; V: TRBV6-1; D: TRBD1; CDR3: CASRLDPGGRSYEQYF; DNA: TGTGCCAGCAGACTAGACCCAGGGGGCCGCTCCTACGAGCAGTACTTC
size: many; J: TRBJ2-7; V: TRBV7-8; D: .; CDR3: CASSYGTSYYEQYF; DNA: TGTGCCAGCAGCTACGGGACATCTTACTACGAGCAGTACTTC
size: .; J: TRBJ1-2; V: TRBV4-3; D: .; CDR3: CASSHLGRQEYGYTF; DNA: TGCGCCAGCAGCCATCTGGGAAGGCAGGAGTATGGCTACACCTTC
size: .; J: TRBJ1-4; V: TRBV24-1; D: TRBD1; CDR3: CATGETGDGEKLFF; DNA: TGTGCCACCGGGGAGACAGGGGATGGTGAAAAACTGTTTTTT
size: .; J: TRBJ1-1; V: TRBV12-3/TRBV12-4; D: TRBD1; CDR3: CASSTGTGVRAFF; DNA: TGTGCCAGCAGTACCGGGACAGGGGTCCGAGCTTTCTTT
size: .; J: TRBJ2-7; V: TRBV5-6; D: TRBD1; CDR3: CASSLGTGAVEQYF; DNA: TGTGCCAGCAGCTTGGGGACAGGGGCCGTCGAGCAGTACTTC
size: .; J: TRBJ1-1; V: TRBV12-3/TRBV12-4; D: .; CDR3: CASSDGREHTEAFF; DNA: TGTGCCAGCAGTGACGGCAGGGAGCACACTGAAGCTTTCTTT
size: few; J: TRBJ2-5; V: TRBV4-1; D: TRBD1; CDR3: CASSQMRQGQETQYF; DNA: TGCGCCAGCAGCCAGATGCGACAGGGCCAAGAGACCCAGTACTTC
size: .; J: TRBJ2-6; V: TRBV28; D: TRBD1; CDR3: CASSFPTGGGSGANVLTF; DNA: TGTGCCAGCAGCTTCCCGACAGGGGGAGGTTCTGGGGCCAACGTCCTGACTTTC
size: .; J: TRBJ2-1; V: TRBV3-1; D: .; CDR3: CASSPRVYYNEQFF; DNA: TGTGCCAGCAGCCCGCGGGTATACTACAATGAGCAGTTCTTC
size: .; J: TRBJ1-4; V: TRBV10-2; D: .; CDR3: CASSMFGRGRNEKLFF; DNA: TGCGCCAGCAGTATGTTCGGCAGGGGAAGGAACGAAAAACTGTTTTTT
size: many; J: TRBJ2-3; V: TRBV12-3/TRBV12-4; D: TRBD2; CDR3: CASRSSGSTDTQYF; DNA: TGTGCCAGCAGATCTAGCGGGAGCACAGATACGCAGTATTTT
size: few; J: TRBJ2-1; V: TRBV5-1; D: TRBD2; CDR3: CASSRGGGPNEQFF; DNA: TGCGCCAGCAGCCGGGGCGGGGGGCCCAATGAGCAGTTCTTC
size: few; J: TRBJ1-2; V: TRBV20-1; D: .; CDR3: CSARGPGGVNYGYTF; DNA: TGCAGTGCTAGAGGTCCTGGGGGGGTTAACTATGGCTACACCTTC